The 3 T cell receptor beta chains in this list originate from one sample, sequenced in a study of T cell responses to AZD1222 COVID-19 vaccine. Clones were read by immunoSEQ multiplex PCR, and TCRdb kept only the in-frame ones, dropping some. The repertoire holds around 130,000 clones, with roughly 93% as singletons. The starting material was peripheral blood, obtained on day 0 of AZD1222 vaccination. The receptor source for this set is an adult in good health.

The chain uses TRBV29-1 and TRBJ1-1; D is unclear. Per the germline V gene, CDR1 is SQVTM and CDR2 is ANQGSEA. CDR3 size: 11 residues. The ends were cut back, 0 bases at V and 8 bases at J, with 7 bases in the middle. The CDR3 DNA is TGCAGCGTTGAAGAAACGGACGAAGCTTTCTTT. Translation: CSVEETDEAFF.

The V and J genes are TRBV30 and TRBJ2-5; D might be TRBD2 (6 bases). Germline CDR1 GTSNPN, CDR2 SVGIG (reference sequence). CDR3 length: 20 amino acids. Trimming left V 3 bases short and J 5 bases short, with 34 bases between. The CDR3: CAWSPGRGYGYLGGRETQYF. The DNA of the CDR3 is TGTGCCTGGAGCCCCGGTCGGGGGTACGGCTATCTAGGCGGACGGGAGACCCAGTACTTC. The whole variable domain, filled in from reference TRBV30 and TRBJ2-5, reads SQTIHQWPATLVQPVGSPLSLECTVEGTSNPNLYWYRQAAGRGLQLLFYSVGIGQISSEVPQNLSASRPQDRQFILSSKKLLLSDSGFYLCAWSPGRGYGYLGGRETQYFGPGTRLLVL.

This chain connects TRBV19 to TRBJ2-5, with D possibly being TRBD1 (6 bases). This CDR3 region has 13 residues. V was pared by 4 bases and J by 3 bases, with 9 bases between. Germline CDR1 LNHDA, CDR2 SQIVND (reference sequence). The CDR3 region has the DNA TGTGCCAGTAGTACCAACAGGGAAGAGACCCAGTACTTC. This encodes CASSTNREETQYF. The full variable domain, in which reference TRBV19 and TRBJ2-5 provide the parts outside the CDR3, is DGGITQSPKYLFRKEGQNVTLSCEQNLNHDAMYWYRQDPGQGLRLIYYSQIVNDFQKGDIAEGYSVSREKKESFPLTVTSAQKNPTAFYLCASSTNREETQYFGPGTRLLVL.